The following is a TCR beta chain sequence with its context. The target antigen is unknown. Germline CDR1 is SGHTA and CDR2 is FQGTGA. V was trimmed by 4 bases and J by 4 bases, leaving 16 bases between them. This CDR3 region has 15 residues. Generated by immunoSEQ multiplex PCR, the TCRdb table keeps only in-frame clones and is missing some. Of about 25,000 clones detected, more than 85% appear once; the ten largest clones hold 0.5% to 0.65%. The data derive from a study of graft-versus-host responses after intestinal transplantation. Study-level background: Recipients had transplants, and these were multivisceral, liver-intestinal, or isolated intestinal. Recipients uniformly received anti-thymocyte globulin induction, followed by tacrolimus and steroids for around 3 years. Study-wide findings and caveats: GvH clones were identified in recipient marrow, with some first appearing in ileum or blood. Elevated graft-versus-host to host-versus-graft clonal ratios in allografts were recorded for patients with graft-donor T cell macrochimerism.

The material sequenced was PBMCs, taken 18 days after transplant. The V gene is TRBV7-3, the J gene TRBJ1-2; tentatively, D is TRBD1 (6 bases). The clonotype originates from a human patient who received an intestinal transplant, so some T cells may come from the graft donor. CDR3 sequence: CASSSSGGPGYGYTF. The CDR3 nucleotides are TGTGCCAGCAGCTCGTCGGGGGGGCCCGGCTATGGCTACACCTTC.